This T cell receptor beta chain was found in a study of blood T cell repertoires in COVID-19. The overall study: Specimens from acute and convalescent COVID-19 originated in the United States, Italy and Spain. Sources were T cells, B-cell-depleted T cells, or PBMCs; the material itself was cDNA or gDNA.

V lost 2 bases, J lost 0 bases, and 5 bases lay in between. This CDR3 region has 14 residues. CDR1 and CDR2 from the germline V gene are MGHRA and YSYEKL. Adults between roughly 18 and 100 years of age took part from more than 20 US areas. Cohort 3 recovery required two negative PCRs, clearance, or symptom resolution. The table came from immunoSEQ multiplex PCR; TCRdb's copy has only in-frame clones and leaves some out. The sample holds hundreds of thousands of clones, about 82% seen once. V is TRBV4-1 and J is TRBJ2-1; D remains unclear. Sequenced material: PBMCs or T cells enriched from blood (not recorded which). The TCR originated in a woman aged 45-59 years who had recovered from COVID-19. The CDR3 loop is CASSQTSSYNEQFF. CDR3 sequence (DNA): TGCGCCAGCAGCCAAACCAGCTCCTACAATGAGCAGTTCTTC.